The sequence of this TCR beta chain was determined in a study of T cell responses to AZD1222 COVID-19 vaccine. Measured with immunoSEQ multiplex PCR; TCRdb has only the in-frame clones, and not every one. The data contain 75,000 to 95,000 clones, about 88% of them singletons. Of note for this clone: What it binds is not known.

Findings of the study overall: At 160-218 and 743-854, vaccine-associated CD4 TCRs were dominant, and they spanned spike. Recipients of two AZD1222 doses showed rising Spike-specific TCR breadth and depth.

Germline CDR1 reads MDHEN; CDR2 reads SYDVKM. CDR3 length: 15 amino acids. The V end was cut by 2 bases, the J end by 0 bases, with 8 bases between. This chain links TRBV28 with TRBJ1-3; D gene uncertain. The specimen comprised peripheral blood, sampled on day 0 of AZD1222 vaccination. The receptor's source is an adult in good health. CDR3 nucleotide sequence: TGTGCCAGCAGTTTAGAAGGGAGCTCTGGAAACACCATATATTTT. Protein sequence: CASSLEGSSGNTIYF.